This T cell receptor (beta chain) was retrieved from a study of regulatory T cells in long-lasting Graves disease. This clonotype was counted only a few times. Its antigen remains unknown. In building TCR beta libraries, iRepertoire HTBI primers were used together with Arm-PCR of CDR3 regions. One entry per CDR3 protein, called by TCRdb with MiXCR from the multiplex PCR reads. Here the sample spans 700,000 or so distinct CDR3 sequences, approximately 29% being singletons. Study-wide results and limits: Possibly, too few samples lowered accuracy. Analysis covered peripheral blood alone, not thyroid tissue. Persistent patients shared about 2,800 public clonotypes among themselves. Newly diagnosed patients shared fewer, at roughly 900. The study found TRBV28, TRBJ1-2 and TRBJ2-5 favored in persistent disease.

Described time point: persistent/refractory GD, antithyroid drugs over 5 years with positive TRAb. Isolated PBMC RNA provided the starting material for the TCR library. V lost 2 bases to trimming and J lost 2 bases, with 10 bases between them. From germline, CDR1 is DFQATT and CDR2 SNEGSKA (reference sequence). The CDR3 extends over 14 amino acids. Here the sequenced sample was peripheral blood mononuclear cells (PBMCs), taken when the disease was refractory, from a patient treated with antithyroid drugs. The chain recombines TRBV20-1 with TRBJ1-5, with D unclear. The clonotype originates from a female donor with Graves disease. The CDR3 region has the DNA TGCAGTGCTAGACCTAGGACTGGCAATCAGCCCCAGCATTTT. This translates into CSARPRTGNQPQHF.